These 20 T cell receptor beta chains share one sample of origin, sequenced in a study of response to subunit inactivated influenza vaccine. A single record per CDR3 protein comes from TCRdb applying MiXCR to the RT-PCR reads. Of some 500,000 distinct CDR3 sequences in the sample, approximately 13% were seen once. The sample was PBMCs from blood, taken roughly 48 days after vaccination. The receptors originated from a man aged 45-60 years who received an inactivated influenza vaccine.

This clonotype was observed a few times. CDR3 bases: TGTGCCATCAGTGAGTCCCCTGACAGAACCTACGAGCAGTACTTC. Protein: CAISESPDRTYEQYF. The J gene is TRBJ2-7, the V gene TRBV10-3; maybe TRBD1 (5 bases). Germline V gene sequence: CDR1 ENHRY, CDR2 SYGVKD. Trimming cost V 0 bases and J 2 bases, with 11 bases left between them. The CDR3 loop spans 15 amino acids.

This clonotype appeared many times. V and J are TRBV4-1 and TRBJ2-1; maybe TRBD1 (5 bases). Germline V CDR1 and CDR2: MGHRA, YSYEKL. V was shortened by 2 bases and J by 5 bases, with 7 bases between the two germline ends. The CDR3 extends over 13 amino acids. DNA for the CDR3: TGCGCCAGCAGCCAAAGGGGCAACAATGAGCAGTTCTTC. Encoded protein: CASSQRGNNEQFF.

This clonotype has ten or more counts. J is TRBJ2-1 and V is TRBV20-1; TRBD1 matches at 7 bases. In germline, CDR1 is DFQATT, CDR2 SNEGSKA (reference sequence). This CDR3 is built from 15 residues. J lost 1 base, V lost 2 bases, and 5 bases had no gene match. The CDR3 bases are TGCAGTGCTAGAAGGGGGCTAGATTCCTACAATGAGCAGTTCTTC. This encodes CSARRGLDSYNEQFF.

Points on this clonotype: One end of the junction does not line up with germline, which may come from a read error. The chain links TRBV6-9 to TRBJ2-5; D is possibly TRBD1 or TRBD2 (6 bases each). Germline values: CDR1 MNHGY, CDR2 SVAAGI. The length of the CDR3 is 21 residues. The CDR3, as DNA: TGTGCCACCAGTTATCCACGCCCCCAGGATCCGCCCGGTGGGGGGCCTGAGACCCAGTACTTC. Translated: CATSYPRPQDPPGGGPETQYF.

The CDR3 region has the DNA TGTGCCAGCAGTTACTCTCTTACATGGGCTAGCGGGAGGGCCTACAATGAGCAGTTCTTC. This sequence encodes CASSYSLTWASGRAYNEQFF. This rearrangement joins TRBV6-2 or TRBV6-3 to TRBJ2-1; TRBD2 matches 12 bases. The length of the CDR3 is 20 residues. With V trimmed by 0 bases and J by 2 bases, 11 bases remained unmatched. CDR1 and CDR2 from the germline V gene are MNHEY and SVGEGT.

The sample holds a few counts of this clonotype. The chain couples TRBV5-1 to TRBJ1-5, with 9 positions matching TRBD1. Germline V CDR1 and CDR2: SGHRS, YFSETQ. V shed 3 bases, J shed 5 bases, and the junction held 6 bases outside the gene matches. The CDR3 totals 15 residues. CDR3 loop: CASSSPGTGHQPQHF. CDR3 DNA: TGCGCCAGCAGCTCTCCAGGGACAGGGCATCAGCCCCAGCATTTT.

This clonotype was seen a handful of times. The rearrangement links TRBV20-1 to TRBJ2-3, with TRBD2 matching over 10 bases. The trim removed 5 bases at V and 1 base at J, leaving 6 bases unmatched. CDR3 length: 15 amino acids. Germline CDR1 and CDR2: DFQATT and SNEGSKA (reference sequence). The CDR3 bases are TGCAGTGCTGATCACGGGACTAGCGGCACAGATACGCAGTATTTT. It codes for CSADHGTSGTDTQYF.

This clonotype was observed a single time. J is TRBJ1-1 and V is TRBV29-1, with a tentative D call TRBD1 (5 bases). V was trimmed by 4 bases and J by 8 bases, leaving 11 bases between them. The CDR3 is made up of 11 amino acids. CDR1 and CDR2 (germline): SQVTM, ANQGSEA. The CDR3 sequence is CSVGRGGEAFF. The CDR3 DNA follows: TGCAGCGTTGGACGCGGGGGGGAAGCTTTCTTT.

This clonotype appeared many times. This could be a read error, since a much larger clone is one nucleotide away. The rearrangement links TRBV20-1 to TRBJ2-2; maybe TRBD2 (6 bases). From germline, CDR1 is DFQATT and CDR2 SNEGSKA (reference sequence). The CDR3 has 16 residues. The CDR3 DNA is TGCTGTGCTAGAGATCCTGGAGGGATGCGTTCCGGGGAGCTGTTTTTT. Protein sequence: CCARDPGGMRSGELFF.

V and J are TRBV4-3 and TRBJ2-2, with TRBD2 identical over 9 bases. V lost 0 bases, J lost 0 bases, and 11 bases stayed unmatched. In germline, CDR1 is LGHNA, CDR2 YSLEER. The CDR3 extends over 20 amino acids. Here the CDR3 DNA reads TGCGCCAGCAGCCAAGATGGAGTAGCGGGAGTTCGGGCGAACACCGGGGAGCTGTTTTTT. Translating gives CASSQDGVAGVRANTGELFF.

Comments on this clonotype: A single base separates this from a much larger clone, so it may be a read error. V and J are TRBV5-1 and TRBJ2-1, with 7 nucleotides matching TRBD1. V lost 7 bases, J lost 4 bases, and 17 bases stayed unmatched. The CDR3 totals 17 residues. CDR1 and CDR2 from the germline V gene are SGHRS and YFSETQ. Here the CDR3 DNA reads TGCGCCAGCGGCTCACAAGGACAGGCTGTAGGGTACAATGAGCAGTTCTTC. It is translated as CASGSQGQAVGYNEQFF. The full variable domain, in which reference TRBV5-1 and TRBJ2-1 provide the parts outside the CDR3, is KAGVTQTPRYLIKTRGQQVTLSCSPISGHRSVSWYQQTPGQGLQFLFEYFSETQRNKGNFPGRFSGRQFSNSRSEMNVSTLELGDSALYLCASGSQGQAVGYNEQFFGPGTRLTVL.

The rearrangement joins TRBV10-3 to TRBJ1-5; the D is unclear. Germline-derived CDR1 and CDR2 are ENHRY and SYGVKD. V lost 10 bases, J lost 3 bases, and 16 bases lay in between. This CDR3 has 14 residues. The CDR3 loop reads CATAGGQVNQPQHF. The CDR3 DNA is TGTGCCACCGCAGGTGGGCAGGTCAATCAGCCCCAGCATTTT.

This clonotype was observed a handful of times. The chain combines TRBV29-1 with TRBJ2-2; D is uncertain. This CDR3 spans 13 amino acids. Trimming cost V 4 bases and J 0 bases, with 6 bases left between them. Germline CDR1 reads SQVTM; CDR2 reads ANQGSEA. CDR3 nucleotides: TGCAGCGTTGCTGAGACGAACACCGGGGAGCTGTTTTTT. As protein: CSVAETNTGELFF.

There are a few counts of this clonotype. The genes are TRBV4-3 and TRBJ2-7; D is possibly TRBD1 (5 bases). The length of the CDR3 is 17 residues. The V and J ends lost 0 bases and 1 base respectively, with 16 bases between them. From germline, CDR1 is LGHNA and CDR2 YSLEER. The CDR3 sequence is CASSQEAFTGTSYEQYF. As DNA, the CDR3 is TGCGCCAGCAGCCAAGAGGCCTTCACAGGAACTTCCTACGAGCAGTACTTC.

This clonotype was observed a handful of times. J is TRBJ2-5 and V is TRBV11-2, with D hard to call. Trimming pared 0 bases from V and 7 bases from J, leaving 6 bases between. Germline CDR1 SGHAT, CDR2 FQNNGV. The CDR3 is made up of 12 amino acids. The CDR3 bases are TGTGCCAGCAGCTTAGATCCGCGGACCCAGTACTTC. Its protein is CASSLDPRTQYF.

CDR3 in DNA: TGCAGTGCTAGCGTCCCTAGCGGGAGATCCGGGGAGCTGTTTTTT. Its protein product is CSASVPSGRSGELFF. V gene TRBV20-1 combines with J gene TRBJ2-2; 10 bases agree with TRBD2. Germline loops: CDR1 DFQATT, CDR2 SNEGSKA (reference sequence). The CDR3 sequence is 15 residues long. V shed 3 bases and J 6 bases; nucleotides not matched to a gene: 7.

The J gene is TRBJ2-1, the V gene TRBV3-1, with D perhaps TRBD2 (6 bases). CDR1 and CDR2 (germline): LGHDT, YNNKEL (reference sequence). The CDR3 is 16 residues long. V lost 1 base to trimming and J lost 0 bases, with 10 bases between them. CDR3 in DNA: TGTGCCAGCAGCCAAGTAGCGGCGGGCTCCTACAATGAGCAGTTCTTC. It yields the protein CASSQVAAGSYNEQFF.

This clonotype was detected ten times or more. V is TRBV20-1 and J is TRBJ2-1; TRBD2 aligns across 14 bases. CDR1 and CDR2 from the germline V gene are DFQATT and SNEGSKA (reference sequence). J gave up 8 bases and V 2 bases, and 5 bases lay outside the gene matches. The CDR3 length is 15 residues. The CDR3 nucleotides are TGCAGTGCTAGAATGGGACTAGCGGGAGCTTATGAGCAGTTCTTC. Amino acid sequence: CSARMGLAGAYEQFF.

This rearrangement joins TRBV25-1 to TRBJ2-5; D is unresolved. The CDR3 has 12 amino acids. The V gene lost 6 bases and the J gene lost 5 bases, with 10 bases spanning the gap. Germline V lookup: CDR1 MGHDK, CDR2 SYGVNS. The chain's CDR3 is CASRTPGETQYF. The CDR3 coding sequence is TGTGCCAGCAGGACCCCCGGGGAGACCCAGTACTTC.

V is TRBV12-3 or TRBV12-4 and J is TRBJ2-5, with 10 positions matching TRBD2. CDR3 length equals 16 residues. Trimming took 3 bases from V and 3 from J; bases not matched to a gene: 7. CDR3: CASSLGAGGLKETQYF. CDR3 DNA: TGTGCCAGCAGTTTGGGAGCGGGAGGGCTTAAAGAGACCCAGTACTTC.